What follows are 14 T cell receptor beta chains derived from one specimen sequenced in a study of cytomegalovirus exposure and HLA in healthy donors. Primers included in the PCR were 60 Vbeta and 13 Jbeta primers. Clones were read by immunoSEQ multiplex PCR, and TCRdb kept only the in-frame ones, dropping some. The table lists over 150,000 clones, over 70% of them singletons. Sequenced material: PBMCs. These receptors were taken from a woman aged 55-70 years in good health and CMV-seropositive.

The CDR3 DNA sequence: TGTGCCACCAGCAGAGACAGGGCCTGGGAGCAGTACTTC. This translates into CATSRDRAWEQYF. The chain combines TRBV15 with TRBJ2-7; maybe TRBD1 (5 bases). Germline values: CDR1 LNHNV, CDR2 YYDKDF (reference sequence). The ends were cut back, 0 bases at V and 7 bases at J, with 10 bases in the middle. The CDR3 covers 13 residues.

CDR3 coding DNA: TGCAGCGTTGTTCCGGGAGGGACAGATACGCAGTATTTT. This translates into CSVVPGGTDTQYF. The chain is built from TRBV29-1 and TRBJ2-3; 8 bases line up with TRBD2. This CDR3 is 13 amino acids long. Trimming took 4 bases from V and 3 from J; bases not matched to a gene: 3. Per the germline V gene, CDR1 is SQVTM and CDR2 is ANQGSEA.

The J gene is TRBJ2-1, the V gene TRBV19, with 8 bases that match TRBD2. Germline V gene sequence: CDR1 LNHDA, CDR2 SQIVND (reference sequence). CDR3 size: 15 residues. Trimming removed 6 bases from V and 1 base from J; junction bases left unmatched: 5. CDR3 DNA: TGTGCCAGTAGGGAGGGACTAGGGTCCTACAATGAGCAGTTCTTC. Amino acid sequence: CASREGLGSYNEQFF.

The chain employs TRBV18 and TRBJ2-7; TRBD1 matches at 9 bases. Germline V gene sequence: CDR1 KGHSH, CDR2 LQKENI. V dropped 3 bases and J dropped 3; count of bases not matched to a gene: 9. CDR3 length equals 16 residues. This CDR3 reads CASSPPPGQGNYEQYF. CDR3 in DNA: TGTGCCAGCTCACCTCCCCCGGGACAGGGAAACTACGAGCAGTACTTC.

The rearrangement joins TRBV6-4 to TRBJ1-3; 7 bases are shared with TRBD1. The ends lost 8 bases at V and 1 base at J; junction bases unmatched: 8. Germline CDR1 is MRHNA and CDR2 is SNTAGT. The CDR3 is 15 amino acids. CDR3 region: CASDTGVLSGNTIYF. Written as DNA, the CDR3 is TGTGCCAGCGATACAGGGGTATTGTCTGGAAACACCATATATTTT.

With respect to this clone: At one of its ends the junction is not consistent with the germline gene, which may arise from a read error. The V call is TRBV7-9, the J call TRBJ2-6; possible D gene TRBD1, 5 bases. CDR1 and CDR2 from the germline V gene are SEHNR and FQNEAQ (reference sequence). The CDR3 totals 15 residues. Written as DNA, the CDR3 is TGTGCCAGCAGCTTAACGGCGTCTGGGGCCAACGGCCTGACTTTC. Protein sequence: CASSLTASGANGLTF.

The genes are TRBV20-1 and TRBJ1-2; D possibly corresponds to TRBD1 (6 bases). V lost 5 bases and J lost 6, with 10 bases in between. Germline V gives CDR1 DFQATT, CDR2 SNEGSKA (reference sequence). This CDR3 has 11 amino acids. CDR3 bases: TGCAGTGCTGGCTACAGGGATGGCTACACCTTC. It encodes CSAGYRDGYTF.

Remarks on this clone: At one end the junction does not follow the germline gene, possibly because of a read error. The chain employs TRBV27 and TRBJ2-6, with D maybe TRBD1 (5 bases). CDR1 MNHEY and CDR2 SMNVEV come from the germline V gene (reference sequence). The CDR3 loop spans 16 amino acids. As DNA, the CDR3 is TGTGCCAGCAGTTCCACTACTCTCTCTGGGGCCAACGGCCTGACTTTC. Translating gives CASSSTTLSGANGLTF.

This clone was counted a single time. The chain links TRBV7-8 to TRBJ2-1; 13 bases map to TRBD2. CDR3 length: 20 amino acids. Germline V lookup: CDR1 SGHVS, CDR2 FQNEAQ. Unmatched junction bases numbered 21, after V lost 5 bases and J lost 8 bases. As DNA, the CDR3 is TGTGCCAGCAGCAGCGGGGGCGGGGGGCAAACTAGCGGGGGGGCGTATGAGCAGTTCTTC. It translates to CASSSGGGGQTSGGAYEQFF.

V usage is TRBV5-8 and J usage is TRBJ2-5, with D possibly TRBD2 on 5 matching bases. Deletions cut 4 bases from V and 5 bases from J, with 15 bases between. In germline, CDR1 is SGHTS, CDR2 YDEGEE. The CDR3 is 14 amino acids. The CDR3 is CASSPRTYLETQYF. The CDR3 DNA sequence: TGTGCCAGCAGCCCTCGGACTTATTTGGAGACCCAGTACTTC.

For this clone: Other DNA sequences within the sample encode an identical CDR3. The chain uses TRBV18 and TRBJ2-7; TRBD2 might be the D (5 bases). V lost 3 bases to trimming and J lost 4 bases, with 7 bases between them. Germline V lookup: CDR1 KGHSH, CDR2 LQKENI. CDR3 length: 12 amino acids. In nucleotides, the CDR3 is TGTGCCAGCTCACCTGAGGGATACGAGCAGTACTTC. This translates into CASSPEGYEQYF.

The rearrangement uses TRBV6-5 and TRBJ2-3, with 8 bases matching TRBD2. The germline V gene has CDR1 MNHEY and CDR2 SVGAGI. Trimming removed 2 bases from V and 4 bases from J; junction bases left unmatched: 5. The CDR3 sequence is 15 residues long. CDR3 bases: TGTGCCAGCAGTTACGCAAGCGGGAGCGCAGATACGCAGTATTTT. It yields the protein CASSYASGSADTQYF.

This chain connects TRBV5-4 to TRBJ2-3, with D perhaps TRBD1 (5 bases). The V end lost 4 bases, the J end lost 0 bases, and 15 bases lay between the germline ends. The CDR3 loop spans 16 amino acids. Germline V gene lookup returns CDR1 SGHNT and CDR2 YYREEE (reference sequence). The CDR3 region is CASSRQSSISTDTQYF. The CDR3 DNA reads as TGTGCCAGCAGCCGACAGAGTTCCATAAGCACAGATACGCAGTATTTT. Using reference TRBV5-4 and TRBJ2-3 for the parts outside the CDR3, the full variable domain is ETGVTQSPTHLIKTRGQQVTLRCSSQSGHNTVSWYQQALGQGPQFIFQYYREEENGRGNFPPRFSGLQFPNYSSELNVNALELDDSALYLCASSRQSSISTDTQYFGPGTRLTVL.

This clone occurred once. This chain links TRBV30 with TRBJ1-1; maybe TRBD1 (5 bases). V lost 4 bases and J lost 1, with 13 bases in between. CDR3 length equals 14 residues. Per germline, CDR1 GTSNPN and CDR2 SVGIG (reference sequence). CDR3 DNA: TGTGCCTGGATCCACAGGCTCCGGAACACTGAAGCTTTCTTT. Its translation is CAWIHRLRNTEAFF.